This T cell receptor beta chain was captured by sequencing in a study of somatic mutations in cytotoxic T cells in rheumatoid arthritis. Study details: In some cases, T-cell populations stained with V beta antibodies were flow-sorted at nearly 100% purity, and these included V beta1+ cells sequenced for TCRB.

Study conclusions and caveats: The study found no significant difference in CD8+ T-cell clonality between rheumatoid arthritis patients and age-matched healthy controls. With roughly 63 patients examined, about eight had a largest CD8+ clone exceeding 20% of CD8+ cells.

The protocol was immunoSEQ multiplex PCR, while the TCRdb copy is restricted to in-frame clones and leaves out a portion. The table includes approximately 12,000 clones, about four fifths detected once. CDR3 length: 15 residues. V was shortened by 4 bases and J by 1 base, with 14 bases between the two germline ends. Germline V gene data show CDR1 as SGHRS and CDR2 as YFSETQ. Worth noting for this clone: The antigen remains undetermined.

Separation of CD4+ and CD8+ cells was performed by positive magnetic bead selection, and purity was verified by flow cytometry. The origin of this receptor is an adult with rheumatoid arthritis. Sequencing input: CD8+ T cells sorted from blood. The V and J genes are TRBV5-1 and TRBJ1-1; a weak D match, TRBD1 (5 bases). The CDR3 region has the DNA TGCGCCAGCAGCCCCCTTACAGGAAGGAACACTGAAGCTTTCTTT. It specifies CASSPLTGRNTEAFF.